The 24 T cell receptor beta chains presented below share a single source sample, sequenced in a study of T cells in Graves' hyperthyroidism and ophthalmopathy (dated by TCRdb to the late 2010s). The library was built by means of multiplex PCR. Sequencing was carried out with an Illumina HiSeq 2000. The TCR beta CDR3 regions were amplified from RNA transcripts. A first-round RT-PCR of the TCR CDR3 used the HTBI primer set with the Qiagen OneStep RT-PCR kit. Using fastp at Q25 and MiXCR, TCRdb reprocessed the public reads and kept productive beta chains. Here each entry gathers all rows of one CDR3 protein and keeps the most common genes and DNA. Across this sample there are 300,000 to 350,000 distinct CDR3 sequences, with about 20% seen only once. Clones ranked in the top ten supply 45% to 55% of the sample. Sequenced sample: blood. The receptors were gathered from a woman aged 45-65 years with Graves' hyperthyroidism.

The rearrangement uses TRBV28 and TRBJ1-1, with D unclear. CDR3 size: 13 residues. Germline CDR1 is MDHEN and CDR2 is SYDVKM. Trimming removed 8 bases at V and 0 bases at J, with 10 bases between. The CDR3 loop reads CASGASLNTEAFF. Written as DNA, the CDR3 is TGTGCCAGCGGAGCCTCCTTGAACACTGAAGCTTTCTTT.

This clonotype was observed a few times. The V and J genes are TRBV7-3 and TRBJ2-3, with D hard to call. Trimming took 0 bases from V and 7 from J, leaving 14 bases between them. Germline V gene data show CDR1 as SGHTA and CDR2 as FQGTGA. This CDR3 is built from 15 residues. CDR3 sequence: CASSLTGSLGHTQYF. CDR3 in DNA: TGTGCCAGCAGCTTAACCGGTTCATTAGGGCATACGCAGTATTTT.

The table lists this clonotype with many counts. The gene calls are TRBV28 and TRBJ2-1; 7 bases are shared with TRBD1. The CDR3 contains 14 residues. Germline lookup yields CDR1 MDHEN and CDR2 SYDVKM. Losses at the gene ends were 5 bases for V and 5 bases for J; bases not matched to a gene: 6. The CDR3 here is CASSPRDSNNEQFF. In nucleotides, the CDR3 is TGTGCCAGCAGTCCCCGGGACAGTAACAATGAGCAGTTCTTC.

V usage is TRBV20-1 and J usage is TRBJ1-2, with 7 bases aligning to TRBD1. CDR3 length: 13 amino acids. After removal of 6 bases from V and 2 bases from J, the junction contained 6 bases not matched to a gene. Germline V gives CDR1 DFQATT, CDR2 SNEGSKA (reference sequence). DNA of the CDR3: TGCAGTGCGGGGGGACAGCTAAACTATGGCTACACCTTC. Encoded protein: CSAGGQLNYGYTF.

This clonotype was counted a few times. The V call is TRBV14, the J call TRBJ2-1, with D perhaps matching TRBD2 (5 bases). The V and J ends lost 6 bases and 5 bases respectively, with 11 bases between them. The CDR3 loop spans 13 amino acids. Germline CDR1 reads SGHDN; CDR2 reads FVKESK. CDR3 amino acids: CASRDTRDNEQFF. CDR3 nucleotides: TGTGCCAGCAGGGATACTAGGGACAATGAGCAGTTCTTC.

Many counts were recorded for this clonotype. CDR3 coding DNA: TGTGCCAGCAGCCCCTCCGGCTCTGGGGCCAACGTCCTGACTTTC. Protein product: CASSPSGSGANVLTF. The chain employs TRBV13 and TRBJ2-6; D not resolved. The V and J ends lost 5 bases and 0 bases respectively, with 8 bases between them. The germline gives CDR1 PRHDT, CDR2 FYEKMQ (reference sequence). The CDR3 sequence is 15 residues long.

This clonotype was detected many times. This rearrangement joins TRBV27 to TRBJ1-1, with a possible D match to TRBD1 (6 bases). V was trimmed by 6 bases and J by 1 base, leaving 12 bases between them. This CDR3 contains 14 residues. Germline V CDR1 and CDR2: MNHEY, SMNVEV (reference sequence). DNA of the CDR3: TGTGCCAGCAGCCCGAGCAGGGGGAACACTGAAGCTTTCTTT. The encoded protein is CASSPSRGNTEAFF.

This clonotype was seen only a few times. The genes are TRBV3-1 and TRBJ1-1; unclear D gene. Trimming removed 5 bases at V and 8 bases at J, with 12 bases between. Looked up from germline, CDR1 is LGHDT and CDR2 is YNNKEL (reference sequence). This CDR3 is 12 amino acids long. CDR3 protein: CASSDGGREAFF. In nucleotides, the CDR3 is TGTGCCAGCAGCGATGGCGGGCGAGAAGCTTTCTTT. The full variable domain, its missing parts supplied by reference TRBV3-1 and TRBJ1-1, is DTAVSQTPKYLVTQMGNDKSIKCEQNLGHDTMYWYKQDSKKFLKIMFSYNNKELIINETVPNRFSPKSPDKAHLNLHINSLELGDSAVYFCASSDGGREAFFGQGTRLTVV.

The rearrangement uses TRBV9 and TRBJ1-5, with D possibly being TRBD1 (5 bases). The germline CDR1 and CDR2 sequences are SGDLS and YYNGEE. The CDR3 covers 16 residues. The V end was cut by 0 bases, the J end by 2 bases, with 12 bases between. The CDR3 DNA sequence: TGTGCCAGCAGCGTAGATGGGGGTCACGGCAATCAGCCCCAGCATTTT. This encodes CASSVDGGHGNQPQHF.

The CDR3: CASSPGRGTYGYTF. The CDR3 DNA reads as TGCGCCAGCAGCCCCGGGAGGGGAACCTATGGCTACACCTTC. The genes are TRBV5-1 and TRBJ1-2, with D maybe TRBD1 (5 bases). Trimming removed 4 bases at V and 4 bases at J, with 14 bases between. CDR1 is SGHRS and CDR2 is YFSETQ in the germline V gene. The CDR3 loop spans 14 amino acids. Using reference TRBV5-1 and TRBJ1-2 for the parts outside the CDR3, the full variable domain is KAGVTQTPRYLIKTRGQQVTLSCSPISGHRSVSWYQQTPGQGLQFLFEYFSETQRNKGNFPGRFSGRQFSNSRSEMNVSTLELGDSALYLCASSPGRGTYGYTFGSGTRLTVV.

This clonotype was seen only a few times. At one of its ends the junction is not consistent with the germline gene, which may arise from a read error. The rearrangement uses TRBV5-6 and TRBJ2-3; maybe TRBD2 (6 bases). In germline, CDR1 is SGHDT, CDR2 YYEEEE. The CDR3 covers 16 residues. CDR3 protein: CTSRYGGVLSTDTQYF. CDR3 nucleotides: TGTACCAGCAGATACGGGGGAGTACTTAGCACAGATACGCAGTATTTT.

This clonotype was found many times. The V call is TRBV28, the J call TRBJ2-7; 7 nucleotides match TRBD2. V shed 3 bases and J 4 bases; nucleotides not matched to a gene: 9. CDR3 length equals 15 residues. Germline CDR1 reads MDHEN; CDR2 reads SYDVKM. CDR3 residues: CASSFNGGRGYEQYF. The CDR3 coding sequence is TGTGCCAGCAGTTTTAACGGCGGGAGAGGGTACGAGCAGTACTTC.

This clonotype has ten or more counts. The CDR3 here is CASTNGGGEQYF. The CDR3 DNA reads TGTGCCAGCACCAACGGTGGGGGTGAGCAGTACTTC. The V and J genes are TRBV12-3 or TRBV12-4 and TRBJ2-7, with D perhaps assigned TRBD1 or TRBD2 (5 bases each). The CDR3 contains 12 residues. V dropped 7 bases and J dropped 7 bases, with 14 bases sitting between them.

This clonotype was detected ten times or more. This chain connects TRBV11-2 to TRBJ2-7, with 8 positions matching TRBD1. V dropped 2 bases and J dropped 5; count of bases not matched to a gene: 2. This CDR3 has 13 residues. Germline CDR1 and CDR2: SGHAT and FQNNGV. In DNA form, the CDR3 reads TGTGCCAGCAGCTTAAAACAGGGGGACGAGCAGTACTTC. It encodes CASSLKQGDEQYF. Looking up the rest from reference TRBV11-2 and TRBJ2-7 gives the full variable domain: EAGVAQSPRYKIIEKRQSVAFWCNPISGHATLYWYQQILGQGPKLLIQFQNNGVVDDSQLPKDRFSAERLKGVDSTLKIQPAKLEDSAVYLCASSLKQGDEQYFGPGTRLTVT.

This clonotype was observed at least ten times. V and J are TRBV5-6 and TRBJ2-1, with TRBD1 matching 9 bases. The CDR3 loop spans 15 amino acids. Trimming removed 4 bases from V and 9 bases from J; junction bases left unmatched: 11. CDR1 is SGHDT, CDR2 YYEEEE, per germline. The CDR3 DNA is TGTGCCAGCAGCCTATCGGACAGGGGTTGGAGTGAGCAGTTCTTC. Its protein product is CASSLSDRGWSEQFF. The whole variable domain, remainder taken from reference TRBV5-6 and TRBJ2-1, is DAGVTQSPTHLIKTRGQQVTLRCSPKSGHDTVSWYQQALGQGPQFIFQYYEEEERQRGNFPDRFSGHQFPNYSSELNVNALLLGDSALYLCASSLSDRGWSEQFFGPGTRLTVL.

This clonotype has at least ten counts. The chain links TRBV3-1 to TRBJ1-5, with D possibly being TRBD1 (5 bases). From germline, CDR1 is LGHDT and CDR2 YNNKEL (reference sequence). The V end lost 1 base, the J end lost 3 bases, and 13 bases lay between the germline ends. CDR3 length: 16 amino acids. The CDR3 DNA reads TGTGCCAGCAGCCAAGGGTCTGGGGCGGACAATCAGCCCCAGCATTTT. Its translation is CASSQGSGADNQPQHF.

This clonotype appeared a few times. The CDR3 loop reads CATLSGTTNTGELFF. As DNA, the CDR3 is TGTGCCACCCTTTCCGGGACTACGAACACCGGGGAGCTGTTTTTT. The rearrangement joins TRBV11-2 to TRBJ2-2; 7 nucleotides agree with TRBD2. Germline values: CDR1 SGHAT, CDR2 FQNNGV. The CDR3 extends over 15 amino acids. The trim removed 10 bases at V and 0 bases at J, leaving 8 bases unmatched.

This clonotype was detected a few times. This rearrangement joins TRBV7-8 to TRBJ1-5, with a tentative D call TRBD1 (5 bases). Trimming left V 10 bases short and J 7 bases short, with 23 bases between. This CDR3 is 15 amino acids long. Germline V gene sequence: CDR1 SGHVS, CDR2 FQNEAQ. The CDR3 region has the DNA TGTGCCACCTCGACAGAGGCACTATCCTGGCAGCCCCAGCATTTT. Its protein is CATSTEALSWQPQHF.

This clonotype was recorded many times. The CDR3 loop reads CSASTGTNGNEQFF. Here the CDR3 DNA reads TGCAGTGCTAGTACCGGGACTAACGGAAATGAGCAGTTCTTC. The chain has TRBV20-1 and TRBJ2-1, with TRBD2 matching 7 bases. With V trimmed by 3 bases and J by 7 bases, 9 bases remained unmatched. The CDR3 sequence is 14 residues long. Germline values: CDR1 DFQATT, CDR2 SNEGSKA (reference sequence).

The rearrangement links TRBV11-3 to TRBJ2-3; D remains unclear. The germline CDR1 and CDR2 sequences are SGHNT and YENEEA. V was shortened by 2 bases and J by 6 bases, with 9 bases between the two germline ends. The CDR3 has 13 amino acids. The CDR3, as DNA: TGTGCCAGCAGCTTACCCACAAGCGATACGCAGTATTTT. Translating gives CASSLPTSDTQYF.

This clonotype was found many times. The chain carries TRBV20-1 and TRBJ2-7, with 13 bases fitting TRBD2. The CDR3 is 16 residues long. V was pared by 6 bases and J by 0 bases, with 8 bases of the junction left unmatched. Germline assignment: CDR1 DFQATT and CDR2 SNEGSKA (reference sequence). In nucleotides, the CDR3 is TGCAGTGCGTCGGGACTAGCGGGAAGGAGCTCCTACGAGCAGTACTTC. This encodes CSASGLAGRSSYEQYF.

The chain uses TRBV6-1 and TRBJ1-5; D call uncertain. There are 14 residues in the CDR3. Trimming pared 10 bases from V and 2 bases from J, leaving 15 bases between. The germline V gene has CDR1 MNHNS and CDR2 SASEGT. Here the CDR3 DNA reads TGTGCCATCGAGAGCGGAAGGGGCAATCAGCCCCAGCATTTT. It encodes CAIESGRGNQPQHF.

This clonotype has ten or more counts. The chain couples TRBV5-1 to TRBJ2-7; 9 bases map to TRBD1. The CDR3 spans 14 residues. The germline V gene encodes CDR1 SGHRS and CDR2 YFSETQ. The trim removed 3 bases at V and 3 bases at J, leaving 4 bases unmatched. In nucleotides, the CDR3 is TGCGCCAGCAGCTGGGACAGGGTAGACTACGAGCAGTACTTC. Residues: CASSWDRVDYEQYF.

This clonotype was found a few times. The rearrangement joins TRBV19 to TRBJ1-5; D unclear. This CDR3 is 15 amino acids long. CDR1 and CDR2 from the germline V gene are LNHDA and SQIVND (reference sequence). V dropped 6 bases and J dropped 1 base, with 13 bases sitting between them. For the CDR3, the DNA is TGTGCCAGTAGGCGGGTGGGTCCGAGCAATCAGCCCCAGCATTTT. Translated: CASRRVGPSNQPQHF. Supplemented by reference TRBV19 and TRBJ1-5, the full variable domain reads DGGITQSPKYLFRKEGQNVTLSCEQNLNHDAMYWYRQDPGQGLRLIYYSQIVNDFQKGDIAEGYSVSREKKESFPLTVTSAQKNPTAFYLCASRRVGPSNQPQHFGDGTRLSIL.